This passage covers 10 T cell receptor beta chains from one sample sequenced in a study of T-cell memory formation after mild COVID-19. In TCRdb, the 5' RACE reads were re-called with MiXCR into one record per CDR3 protein. This table has 280,000 or so distinct CDR3 sequences, more than 15% appearing once. Sequencing input: PBMCs or a T cell subset sorted from them (not recorded which). All receptors come from a man aged 18 to 29 who had mild COVID-19 (a few samples of this study predate the infection). Cell type and time point are not known.

This clonotype was picked up one time. The chain recombines TRBV27 with TRBJ2-7, with D perhaps TRBD1 or TRBD2 (6 bases each). The CDR3 contains 13 residues. CDR1 is MNHEY and CDR2 is SMNVEV in the germline V gene (reference sequence). Trimming took 10 bases from V and 4 from J, leaving 17 bases between them. CDR3 DNA sequence: TGTGCCACCGCAACCCTAGGGGGGTACGAGCAGTACTTC. It encodes CATATLGGYEQYF.

V gene TRBV5-1 combines with J gene TRBJ1-4, with D possibly TRBD1 on 5 matching bases. Germline CDR1 is SGHRS and CDR2 is YFSETQ. The CDR3 is 13 amino acids. V dropped 0 bases and J dropped 8 bases, with 8 bases sitting between them. DNA for the CDR3: TGCGCCAGCAGCTTGGCGGGGGAGGAAAAACTGTTTTTT. This codes for CASSLAGEEKLFF.

The chain recombines TRBV14 with TRBJ2-7, with D possibly matching TRBD2 (5 bases). The CDR3 has 16 amino acids. V lost 2 bases to trimming and J lost 2 bases, with 16 bases between them. Germline V gene sequence: CDR1 SGHDN, CDR2 FVKESK. CDR3 coding DNA: TGTGCCAGCAGCCAAAGATCCAGACGGGGAACCTACGAGCAGTACGTC. This codes for CASSQRSRRGTYEQYV.

This chain links TRBV11-2 with TRBJ2-1; D not certain. The CDR3 is 14 residues long. The germline gives CDR1 SGHAT, CDR2 FQNNGV. The V and J ends lost 3 bases and 1 base respectively, with 7 bases between them. CDR3 in DNA: TGTGCCAGCAGCTTGTGGGCTTCCTACAATGAGCAGTTCTTC. Protein: CASSLWASYNEQFF.

This clonotype has a handful of counts. CDR3 nucleotide sequence: TGTGCCAGCAGCTTAGATAGCGGGGTTCCTGAGCAGTTCTTC. Its protein product is CASSLDSGVPEQFF. The V call is TRBV7-2, the J call TRBJ2-1, with 8 bases that match TRBD2. The V gene's germline CDR1 is SGHTA and CDR2 FQGNSA. Trimming at V came to 1 base and at J to 9 bases, leaving 5 bases not matched to a gene. The CDR3 extends over 14 amino acids.

This clonotype was seen only a few times. V gene TRBV2 combines with J gene TRBJ2-7, with D unresolved. This CDR3 spans 13 amino acids. V was clipped by 2 bases and J by 2 bases, with 7 bases between them. From germline, CDR1 is SNHLY and CDR2 FYNNEI. CDR3: CASSETPTYEQYV. The CDR3 nucleotides read TGTGCCAGCAGTGAAACACCAACCTACGAGCAGTACGTC.

The table lists this clonotype with a few counts. The chain joins TRBV4-3 to TRBJ2-7, with D perhaps TRBD1 (5 bases). The V end lost 3 bases, the J end lost 5 bases, and 17 bases lay between the germline ends. Germline V CDR1 and CDR2: LGHNA, YSLEER. The CDR3 loop spans 15 amino acids. CDR3 protein: CASSQVQGVEDEQYF. The CDR3 DNA sequence: TGCGCCAGCAGCCAGGTCCAAGGGGTCGAGGACGAGCAGTACTTC.

This chain joins TRBV7-3 and TRBJ2-3; no reliable D call. The CDR3 is 14 residues long. V lost 5 bases and J lost 0, with 9 bases in between. CDR1 and CDR2 (germline): SGHTA, FQGTGA. CDR3 bases: TGTGCCAGCAGCATTTCCGCTAGCACAGATACGCAGTATTTT. Translating it yields CASSISASTDTQYF.

This clonotype was observed a handful of times. V is TRBV9 and J is TRBJ2-3; TRBD2 matches 8 bases. Germline trimming cut 3 bases from V and 6 bases from J; bases unmatched to any gene: 9. Germline V gene sequence: CDR1 SGDLS, CDR2 YYNGEE. The CDR3 sequence is 15 residues long. The CDR3 DNA sequence: TGTGCCAGCAGCGCCGCGGGGGGCGTGGTTGATACGCAGTATTTT. Encoded protein: CASSAAGGVVDTQYF.

CDR3 in DNA: TGTGCCAGCAGCCCATTCGTCGAGGCCTTCTATGGCTACACCTTC. Amino acid sequence: CASSPFVEAFYGYTF. This chain connects TRBV12-3 or TRBV12-4 to TRBJ1-2; D gene ambiguous. V was pared by 6 bases and J by 4 bases, with 18 bases between. CDR3 length: 15 residues.